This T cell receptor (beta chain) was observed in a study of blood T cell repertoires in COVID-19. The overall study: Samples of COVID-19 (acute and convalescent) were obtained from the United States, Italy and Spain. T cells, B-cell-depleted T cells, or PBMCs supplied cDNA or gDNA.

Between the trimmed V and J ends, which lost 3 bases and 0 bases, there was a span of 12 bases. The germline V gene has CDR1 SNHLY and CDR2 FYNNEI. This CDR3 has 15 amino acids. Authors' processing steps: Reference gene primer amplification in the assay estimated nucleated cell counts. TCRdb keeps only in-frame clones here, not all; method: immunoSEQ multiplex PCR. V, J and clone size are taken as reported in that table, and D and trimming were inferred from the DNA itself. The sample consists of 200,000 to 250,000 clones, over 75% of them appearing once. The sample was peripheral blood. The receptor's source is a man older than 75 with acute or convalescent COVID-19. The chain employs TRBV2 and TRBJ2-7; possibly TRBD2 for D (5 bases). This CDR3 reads CASSEAGQTSYEQYF. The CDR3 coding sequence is TGTGCCAGCAGTGAGGCGGGCCAGACCTCCTACGAGCAGTACTTC.